This entry features one T cell receptor beta chain sequence. Its binding antigen is unknown. Base-call qualities are not available, and no considerably larger clone is one nucleotide away. These data are taken from a study of T cell responses to AZD1222 COVID-19 vaccine (dated by TCRdb to about 2021). With respect to the entire study: AZD1222 recipients with second doses at about 4 weeks or about 12 weeks were pooled, because spike-specific TCR depth and breadth did not differ between schedules. A total of 230 to 250 trial participants underwent TCR sequencing, of whom 200 to 220 received two doses of AZD1222 and some 26 received two doses of the MenACWY control vaccine. Enrollment into the trials was organized by age into subgroups of 18-55, 56-69 and 70-plus years, and those subgroups contained roughly 140, 27 and 60 TCR-sequenced participants, respectively.

The CDR3 regions of human TCRbeta chains were analyzed by immunosequencing. The published analysis was carried out like this. Repertoire TCRs were matched against a reference library of SARS-CoV-2-specific TCRs generated with the MIRA antigen-specificity platform. Breadth meant the fraction of unique TCRs that were SARS-CoV-2-associated, whereas depth meant the fraction of total T cells that were SARS-CoV-2-associated. Using the MIRA data, every spike-specific TCR was mapped to the spike region that the TCR reacted to and assigned to either a CD4 or a CD8 class. Log10-transformed breadth and depth values were compared by one-way ANOVA with Sidak's multiple comparisons tests. In its TCRdb copy, this immuneACCESS table keeps in-frame sequences only and misses some clones. Where compared with another copy, unresolved V genes explain less than half of these, and the others have no known cause. The V and J calls and clone size come from that table; D and trimming were worked out from the DNA. Here the sample has more than 110,000 clones; 70% to 90% occur a single time. Of the sample, 4.7% is held by the ten largest clones.

General conclusions and limits of the study: Participants were mostly white British and included more females than males, and it was suggested by the authors that clonal diversity may have been underestimated. The 56-69-year group was small, and its depth increase did not reach significance, likely because of low power. No day 14 peak-response samples were available, so repertoires were characterized only after the peak T cell response. Only six AZD1222 recipients were SARS-CoV-2 seropositive at baseline, limiting conclusions about previously exposed vaccinees. Reportedly, close to half of the unique spike-specific TCRs recognized epitopes lying outside the regions that are mutated in the B.1.351 and B.1.1.7 variants. The vaccine-associated CD4 TCRs covered the entire spike protein, and the dominant responses fell in regions 160-218 and 743-854. After two AZD1222 doses, both the breadth and the depth of spike-specific TCRs were significantly higher than at day 0 and than in MenACWY recipients.

Read against the paper, the sample's time point label means: baseline before first vaccination. Samples from vaccinated people were obtained from the UK trials COV001 and COV002, which included a single-blind randomized controlled phase 2/3 trial of AZD1222 (ChAdOx1 nCoV-19) in healthy adults. For TCRbeta chain sequencing, PBMC samples were collected from trial participants at day 0 and at day 28 after the second dose. Compared with germline, V lacks 5 bases and J lacks 2 bases; bases without a gene match: 12. Counted from cysteine to phenylalanine, this CDR3 has 17 amino acids. Of the read, only the CDR3 DNA is kept; its 51 bases are in frame from base 1. Based on the germline V gene, the CDR1 and CDR2 sequences are SGHVS and FQNEAQ.

Here the sequenced sample was peripheral blood, taken on day 0 of AZD1222 vaccination. Recombination connected TRBV7-8 to TRBJ1-3; 7 nucleotides in the junction match TRBD1. The TCR sequence derives from an adult in good health. The DNA sequence is as follows: TGTGCCAGCAGCCTACGGACAGGTTATTCGGCTGGAAACACCATATATTTT. Translated, it gives CASSLRTGYSAGNTIYF.